This T cell receptor beta chain was obtained from a study of cytomegalovirus exposure and HLA in healthy donors. The CDR3 runs 15 residues. V was clipped by 4 bases and J by 2 bases; unmatched bases: 9. Looked up from germline, CDR1 is SGHKS and CDR2 is YYEKEE (reference sequence). Primers: 60 Vbeta forward and 13 Jbeta reverse. Clones were read by immunoSEQ multiplex PCR, and TCRdb kept only the in-frame ones, dropping some. This sample has roughly 140,000 clones, with about 82% found just once. Sequences were obtained from PBMCs. The TCR originated in a man younger than 45 in good health and CMV-seronegative. This sequence joins TRBV5-5 and TRBJ2-7, with 7 bases matching TRBD1. CDR3 coding DNA: TGTGCCAGCAGCCCAATCGACAGGGCGACCTACGAGCAGTACTTC. Its protein is CASSPIDRATYEQYF. Based on the CDR3 plus reference TRBV5-5 and TRBJ2-7, the full variable domain is DAGVTQSPTHLIKTRGQQVTLRCSPISGHKSVSWYQQVLGQGPQFIFQYYEKEERGRGNFPDRFSARQFPNYSSELNVNALLLGDSALYLCASSPIDRATYEQYFGPGTRLTVT.